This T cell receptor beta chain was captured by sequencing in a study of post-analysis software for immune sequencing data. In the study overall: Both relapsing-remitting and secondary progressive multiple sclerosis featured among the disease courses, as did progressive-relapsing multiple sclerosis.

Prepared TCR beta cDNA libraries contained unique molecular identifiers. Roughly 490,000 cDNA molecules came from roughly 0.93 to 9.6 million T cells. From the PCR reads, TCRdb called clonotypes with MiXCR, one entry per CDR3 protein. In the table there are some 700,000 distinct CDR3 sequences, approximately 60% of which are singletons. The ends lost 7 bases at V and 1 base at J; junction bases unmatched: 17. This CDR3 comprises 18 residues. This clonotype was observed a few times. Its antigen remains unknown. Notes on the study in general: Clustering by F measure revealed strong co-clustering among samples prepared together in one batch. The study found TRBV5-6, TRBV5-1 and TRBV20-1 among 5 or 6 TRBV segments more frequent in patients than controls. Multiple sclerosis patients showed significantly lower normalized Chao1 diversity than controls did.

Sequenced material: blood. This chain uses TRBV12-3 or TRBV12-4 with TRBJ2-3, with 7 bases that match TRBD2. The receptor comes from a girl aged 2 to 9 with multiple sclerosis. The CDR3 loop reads CASISPTAGSWGTDTQYF. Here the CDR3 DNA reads TGTGCCAGCATATCCCCTACAGCGGGGAGTTGGGGCACAGATACGCAGTATTTT.